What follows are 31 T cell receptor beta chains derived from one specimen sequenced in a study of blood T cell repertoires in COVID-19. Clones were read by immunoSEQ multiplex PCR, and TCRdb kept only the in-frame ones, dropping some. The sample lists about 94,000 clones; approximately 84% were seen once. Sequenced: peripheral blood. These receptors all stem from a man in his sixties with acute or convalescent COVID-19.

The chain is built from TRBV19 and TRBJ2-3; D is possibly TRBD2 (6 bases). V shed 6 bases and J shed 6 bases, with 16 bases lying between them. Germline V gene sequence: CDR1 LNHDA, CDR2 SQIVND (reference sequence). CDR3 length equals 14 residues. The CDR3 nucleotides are TGTGCCAGTAGCCACAACAGCGGGTACGATACGCAGTATTTT. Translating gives CASSHNSGYDTQYF.

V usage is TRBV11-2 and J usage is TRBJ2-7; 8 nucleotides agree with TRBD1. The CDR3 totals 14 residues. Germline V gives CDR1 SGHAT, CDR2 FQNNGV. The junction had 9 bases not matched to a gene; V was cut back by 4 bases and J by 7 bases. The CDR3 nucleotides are TGTGCCAGCAGCTCCCGGACAGGGAAGGGTGAGCAGTACTTC. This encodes CASSSRTGKGEQYF.

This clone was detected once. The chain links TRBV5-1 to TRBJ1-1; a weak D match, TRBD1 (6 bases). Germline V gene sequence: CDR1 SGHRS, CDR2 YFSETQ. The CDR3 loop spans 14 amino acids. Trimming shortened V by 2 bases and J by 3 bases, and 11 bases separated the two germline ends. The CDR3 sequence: CASSLGTSDTEAFF. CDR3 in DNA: TGCGCCAGCAGCTTAGGGACATCGGACACTGAAGCTTTCTTT.

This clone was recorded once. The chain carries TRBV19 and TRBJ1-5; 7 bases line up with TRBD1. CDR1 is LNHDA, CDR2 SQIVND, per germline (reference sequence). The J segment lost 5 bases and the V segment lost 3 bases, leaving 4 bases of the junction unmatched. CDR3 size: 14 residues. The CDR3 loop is CASSISRGDQPQHF. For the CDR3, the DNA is TGTGCCAGTAGTATCAGCAGGGGGGATCAGCCCCAGCATTTT.

The CDR3 DNA is TGCAGCGTTGAACTGCTAGCGGGGGGCCAGTACGAGCAGTACTTC. Translation gives CSVELLAGGQYEQYF. V usage is TRBV29-1 and J usage is TRBJ2-7, with TRBD2 matching over 11 bases. Germline CDR1 SQVTM, CDR2 ANQGSEA. Unmatched junction bases numbered 7, after V lost 2 bases and J lost 4 bases. The length of the CDR3 is 15 residues.

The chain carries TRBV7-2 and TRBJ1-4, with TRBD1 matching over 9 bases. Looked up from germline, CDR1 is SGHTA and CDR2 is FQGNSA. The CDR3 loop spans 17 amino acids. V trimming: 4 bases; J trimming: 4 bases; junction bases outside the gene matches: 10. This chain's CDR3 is CASSSGDREFGNEKLFF. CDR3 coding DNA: TGTGCCAGCAGCTCAGGGGACAGGGAGTTTGGTAATGAAAAACTGTTTTTT.

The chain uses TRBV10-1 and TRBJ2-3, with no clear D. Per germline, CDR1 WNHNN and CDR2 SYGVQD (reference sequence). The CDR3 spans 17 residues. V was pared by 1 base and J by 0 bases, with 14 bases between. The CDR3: CASSEYPTRPSTDTQYF. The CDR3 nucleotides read TGCGCCAGCAGTGAGTACCCGACTCGTCCTAGCACAGATACGCAGTATTTT.

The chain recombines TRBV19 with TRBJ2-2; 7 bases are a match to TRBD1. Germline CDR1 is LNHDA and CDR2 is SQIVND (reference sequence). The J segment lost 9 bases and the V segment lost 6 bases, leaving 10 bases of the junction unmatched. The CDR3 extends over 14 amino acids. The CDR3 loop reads CASRTGKLDRELFF. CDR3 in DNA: TGTGCCAGTAGGACAGGGAAGTTGGACCGGGAGCTGTTTTTT.

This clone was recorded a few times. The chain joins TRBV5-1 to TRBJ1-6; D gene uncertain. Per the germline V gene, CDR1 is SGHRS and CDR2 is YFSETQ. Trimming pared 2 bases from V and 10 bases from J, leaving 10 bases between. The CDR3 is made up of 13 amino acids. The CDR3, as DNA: TGCGCCAGCAGCTTAGGGAGTGGGTCACCCCTCCACTTT. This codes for CASSLGSGSPLHF.

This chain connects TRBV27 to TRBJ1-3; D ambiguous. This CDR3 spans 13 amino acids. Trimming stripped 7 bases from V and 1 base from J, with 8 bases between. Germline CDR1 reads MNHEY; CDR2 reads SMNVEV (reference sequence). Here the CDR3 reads CASKKASGNTIYF. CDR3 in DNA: TGTGCCAGCAAGAAAGCTTCTGGAAACACCATATATTTT.

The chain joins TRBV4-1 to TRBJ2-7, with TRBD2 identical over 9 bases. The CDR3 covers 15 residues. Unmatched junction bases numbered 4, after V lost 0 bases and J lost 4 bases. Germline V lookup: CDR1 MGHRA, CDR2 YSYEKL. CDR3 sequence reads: CASSQESGGSYEQYF. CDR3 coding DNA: TGCGCCAGCAGCCAAGAAAGCGGGGGGTCATACGAGCAGTACTTC.

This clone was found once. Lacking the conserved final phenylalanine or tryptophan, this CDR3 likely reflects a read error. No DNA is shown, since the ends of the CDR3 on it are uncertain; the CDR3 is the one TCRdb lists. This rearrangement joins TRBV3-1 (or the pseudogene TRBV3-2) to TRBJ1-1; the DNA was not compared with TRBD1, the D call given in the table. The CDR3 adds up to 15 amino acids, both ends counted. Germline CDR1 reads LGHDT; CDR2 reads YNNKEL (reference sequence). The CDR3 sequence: CASSQGDRAETSAFS.

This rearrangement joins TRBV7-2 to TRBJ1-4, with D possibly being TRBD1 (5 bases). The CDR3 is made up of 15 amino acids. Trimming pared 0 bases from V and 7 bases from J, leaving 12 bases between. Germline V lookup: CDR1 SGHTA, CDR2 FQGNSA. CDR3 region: CASSLAAGRVEKLFF. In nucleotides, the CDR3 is TGTGCCAGCAGCTTAGCTGCAGGGCGCGTTGAAAAACTGTTTTTT.

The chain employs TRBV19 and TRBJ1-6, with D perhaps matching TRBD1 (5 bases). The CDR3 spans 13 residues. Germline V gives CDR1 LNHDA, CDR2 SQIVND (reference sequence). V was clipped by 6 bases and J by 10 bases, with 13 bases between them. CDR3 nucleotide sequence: TGTGCCAGTAGCTCAGGGAGGGTCTCACCCCTCCACTTT. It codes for CASSSGRVSPLHF.

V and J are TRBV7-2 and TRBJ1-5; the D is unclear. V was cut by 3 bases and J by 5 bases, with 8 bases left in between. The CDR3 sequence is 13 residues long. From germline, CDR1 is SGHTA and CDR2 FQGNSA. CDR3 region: CASSFQQDQPQHF. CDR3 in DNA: TGTGCCAGCAGCTTTCAACAAGATCAGCCCCAGCATTTT. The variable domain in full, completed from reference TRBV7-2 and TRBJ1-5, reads GAGVSQSPSNKVTEKGKDVELRCDPISGHTALYWYRQSLGQGLEFLIYFQGNSAPDKSGLPSDRFSAERTGGSVSTLTIQRTQQEDSAVYLCASSFQQDQPQHFGDGTRLSIL.

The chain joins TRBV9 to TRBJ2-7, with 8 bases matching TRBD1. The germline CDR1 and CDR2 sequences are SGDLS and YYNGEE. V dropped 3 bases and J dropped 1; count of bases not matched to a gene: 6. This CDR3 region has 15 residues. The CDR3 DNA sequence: TGTGCCAGCAGCGCCCAGGGGACAGGATCCTACGAGCAGTACTTC. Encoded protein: CASSAQGTGSYEQYF. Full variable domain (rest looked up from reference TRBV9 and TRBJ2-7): DSGVTQTPKHLITATGQRVTLRCSPRSGDLSVYWYQQSLDQGLQFLIQYYNGEERAKGNILERFSAQQFPDLHSELNLSSLELGDSALYFCASSAQGTGSYEQYFGPGTRLTVT.

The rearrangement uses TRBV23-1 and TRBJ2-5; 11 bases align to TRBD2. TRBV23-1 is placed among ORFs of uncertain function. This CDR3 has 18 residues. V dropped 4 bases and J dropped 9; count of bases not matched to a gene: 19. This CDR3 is CASSPYLAGGRPAMAQYF. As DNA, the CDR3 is TGCGCCAGCAGTCCTTACCTAGCGGGGGGCCGGCCAGCAATGGCCCAGTACTTC.

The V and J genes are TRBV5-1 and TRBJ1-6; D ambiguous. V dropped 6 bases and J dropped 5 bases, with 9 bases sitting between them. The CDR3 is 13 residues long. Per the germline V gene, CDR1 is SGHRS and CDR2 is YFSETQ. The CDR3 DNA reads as TGCGCCAGCAAAGGCGGGGATAATTCACCCCTCCACTTT. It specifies CASKGGDNSPLHF.

The CDR3 coding sequence is TGTGCCAGCAGTTACCAACAGGGGGAAGATACGCAGTATTTT. Residues: CASSYQQGEDTQYF. The rearrangement uses TRBV6-2 or TRBV6-3 and TRBJ2-3; 8 bases are shared with TRBD1. The CDR3 loop spans 14 amino acids. The V segment lost 2 bases and the J segment 5 bases; nucleotides outside the gene matches: 3. Germline CDR1 is MNHEY and CDR2 is SVGEGT.

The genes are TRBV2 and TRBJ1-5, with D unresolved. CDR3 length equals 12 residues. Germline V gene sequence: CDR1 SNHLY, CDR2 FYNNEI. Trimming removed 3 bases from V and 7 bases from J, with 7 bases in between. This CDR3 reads CASSDEGQPQHF. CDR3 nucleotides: TGTGCCAGCAGTGATGAGGGCCAGCCCCAGCATTTT.

The CDR3 coding sequence is TGTGCCAGCAGCTTGACAGATAGCTCTGGGGCCAACGTCCTGACTTTC. Translating gives CASSLTDSSGANVLTF. V usage is TRBV7-2 and J usage is TRBJ2-6, with D tentatively TRBD1 (5 bases). V was pared by 3 bases and J by 0 bases, with 9 bases between. The germline V gene has CDR1 SGHTA and CDR2 FQGNSA. CDR3 length: 16 amino acids.

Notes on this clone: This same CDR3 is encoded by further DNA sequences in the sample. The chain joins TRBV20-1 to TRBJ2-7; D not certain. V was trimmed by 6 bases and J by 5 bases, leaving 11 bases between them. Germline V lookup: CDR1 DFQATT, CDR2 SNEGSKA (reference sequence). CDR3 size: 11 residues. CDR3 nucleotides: TGCAGTGCCAAGTCCGGTCACGAGCAGTACTTC. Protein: CSAKSGHEQYF.

The CDR3 here is CASSYQGGQYTEAFF. CDR3 DNA sequence: TGTGCCAGCAGTTATCAAGGGGGCCAATACACTGAAGCTTTCTTT. J is TRBJ1-1 and V is TRBV6-2 or TRBV6-3, with 7 positions matching TRBD1. The junction had 7 bases not matched to a gene; V was cut back by 3 bases and J by 3 bases. CDR3 length: 15 residues. Germline CDR1 MNHEY, CDR2 SVGEGT.

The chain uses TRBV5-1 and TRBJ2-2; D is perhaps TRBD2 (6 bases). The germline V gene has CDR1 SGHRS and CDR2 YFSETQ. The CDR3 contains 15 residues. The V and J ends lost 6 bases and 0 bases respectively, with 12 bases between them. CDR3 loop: CASNPRGTNTGELFF. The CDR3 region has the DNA TGCGCCAGCAACCCCCGGGGGACGAACACCGGGGAGCTGTTTTTT.

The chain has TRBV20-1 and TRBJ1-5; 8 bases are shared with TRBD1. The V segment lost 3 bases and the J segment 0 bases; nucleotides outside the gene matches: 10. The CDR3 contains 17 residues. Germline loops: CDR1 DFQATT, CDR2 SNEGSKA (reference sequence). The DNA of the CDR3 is TGCAGTGCTAGTTTTTTGGACAGGGACTTTAGCAATCAGCCCCAGCATTTT. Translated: CSASFLDRDFSNQPQHF.

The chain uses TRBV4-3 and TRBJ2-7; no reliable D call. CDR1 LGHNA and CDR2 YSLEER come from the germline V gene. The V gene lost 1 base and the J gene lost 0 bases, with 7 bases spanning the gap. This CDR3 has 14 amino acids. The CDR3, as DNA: TGCGCCAGCAGCCAAGGGCAGGACTCCTACGAGCAGTACTTC. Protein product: CASSQGQDSYEQYF.

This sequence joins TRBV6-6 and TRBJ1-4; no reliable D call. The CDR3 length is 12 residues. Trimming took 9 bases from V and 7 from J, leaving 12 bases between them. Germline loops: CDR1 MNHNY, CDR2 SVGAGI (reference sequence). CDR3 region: CASTVASEKLFF. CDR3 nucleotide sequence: TGTGCCAGTACTGTGGCTAGTGAAAAACTGTTTTTT.

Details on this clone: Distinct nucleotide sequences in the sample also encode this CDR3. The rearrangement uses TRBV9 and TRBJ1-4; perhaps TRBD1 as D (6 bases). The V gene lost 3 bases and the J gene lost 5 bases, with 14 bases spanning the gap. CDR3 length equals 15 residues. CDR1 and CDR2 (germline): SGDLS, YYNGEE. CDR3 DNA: TGTGCCAGCAGCGCCGGACAGTCGAAGAATGAAAAACTGTTTTTT. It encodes CASSAGQSKNEKLFF.

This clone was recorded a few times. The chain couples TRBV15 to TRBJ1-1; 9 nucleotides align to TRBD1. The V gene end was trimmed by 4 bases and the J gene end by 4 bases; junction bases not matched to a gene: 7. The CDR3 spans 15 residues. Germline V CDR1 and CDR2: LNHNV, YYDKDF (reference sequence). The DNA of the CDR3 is TGTGCCACCAGCAAACCGGGACAGGGTACCACTGAAGCTTTCTTT. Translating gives CATSKPGQGTTEAFF.

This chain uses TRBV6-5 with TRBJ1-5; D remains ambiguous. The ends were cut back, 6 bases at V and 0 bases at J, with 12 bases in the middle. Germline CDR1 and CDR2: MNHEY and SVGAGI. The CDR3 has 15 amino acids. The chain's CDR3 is CASRINTHSNQPQHF. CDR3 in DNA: TGTGCCAGCAGGATAAACACACATAGCAATCAGCCCCAGCATTTT.

The CDR3 coding sequence is TGTGCCAGTAGCCCCCTTGCACCGGGACAGGGATATTATGGCTACACCTTC. Translating it yields CASSPLAPGQGYYGYTF. This chain connects TRBV19 to TRBJ1-2; 9 bases fit TRBD1. Germline assignment: CDR1 LNHDA and CDR2 SQIVND (reference sequence). The V and J ends lost 6 bases and 5 bases, in that order; junction bases with no gene match: 16. This CDR3 has 17 residues. The entire variable domain, with the rest obtained from reference TRBV19 and TRBJ1-2, is as follows: DGGITQSPKYLFRKEGQNVTLSCEQNLNHDAMYWYRQDPGQGLRLIYYSQIVNDFQKGDIAEGYSVSREKKESFPLTVTSAQKNPTAFYLCASSPLAPGQGYYGYTFGSGTRLTVV.